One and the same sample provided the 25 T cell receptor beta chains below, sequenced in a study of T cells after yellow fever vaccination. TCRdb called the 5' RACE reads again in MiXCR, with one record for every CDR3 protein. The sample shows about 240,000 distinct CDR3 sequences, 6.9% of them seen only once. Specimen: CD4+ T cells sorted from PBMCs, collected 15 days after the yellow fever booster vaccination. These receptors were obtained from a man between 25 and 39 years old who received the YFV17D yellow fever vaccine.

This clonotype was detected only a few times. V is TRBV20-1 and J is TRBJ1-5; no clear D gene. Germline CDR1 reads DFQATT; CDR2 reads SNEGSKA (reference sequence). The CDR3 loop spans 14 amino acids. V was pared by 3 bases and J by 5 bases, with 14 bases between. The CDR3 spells CSASSGIRDQPQHF. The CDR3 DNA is TGCAGTGCTAGCTCTGGGATTAGGGATCAGCCCCAGCATTTT.

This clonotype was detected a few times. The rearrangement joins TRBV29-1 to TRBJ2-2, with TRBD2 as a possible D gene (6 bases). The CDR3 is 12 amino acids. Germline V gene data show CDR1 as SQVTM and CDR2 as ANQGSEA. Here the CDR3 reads CTAGSNTGELFF. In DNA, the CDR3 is TGCACGGCGGGATCGAACACCGGGGAGCTGTTTTTT.

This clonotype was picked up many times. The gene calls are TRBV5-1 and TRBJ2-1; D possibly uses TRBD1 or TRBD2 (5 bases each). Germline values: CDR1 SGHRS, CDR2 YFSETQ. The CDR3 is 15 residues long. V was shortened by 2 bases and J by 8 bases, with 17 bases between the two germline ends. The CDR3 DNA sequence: TGCGCCAGCAGCTTAGGGACCAACGGGCTCTATGAGCAGTTCTTC. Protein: CASSLGTNGLYEQFF. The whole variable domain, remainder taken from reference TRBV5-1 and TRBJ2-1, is KAGVTQTPRYLIKTRGQQVTLSCSPISGHRSVSWYQQTPGQGLQFLFEYFSETQRNKGNFPGRFSGRQFSNSRSEMNVSTLELGDSALYLCASSLGTNGLYEQFFGPGTRLTVL.

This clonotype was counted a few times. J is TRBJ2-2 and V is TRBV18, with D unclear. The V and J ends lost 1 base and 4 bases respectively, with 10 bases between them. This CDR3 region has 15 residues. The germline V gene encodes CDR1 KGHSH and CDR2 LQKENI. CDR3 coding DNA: TGTGCCAGCTCACCACGTAGCCTTGGCACCGGGGAGCTGTTTTTT. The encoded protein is CASSPRSLGTGELFF.

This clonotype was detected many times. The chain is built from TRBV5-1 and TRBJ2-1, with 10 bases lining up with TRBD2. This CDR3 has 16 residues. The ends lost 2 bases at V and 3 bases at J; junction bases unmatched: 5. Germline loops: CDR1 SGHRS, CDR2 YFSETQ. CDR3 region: CASSFPLAGVYNEQFF. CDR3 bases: TGCGCCAGCAGCTTCCCCCTAGCGGGAGTCTACAATGAGCAGTTCTTC.

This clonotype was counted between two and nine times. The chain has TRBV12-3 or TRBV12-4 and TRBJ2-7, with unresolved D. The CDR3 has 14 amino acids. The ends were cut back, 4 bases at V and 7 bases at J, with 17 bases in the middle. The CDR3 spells CASSSRNSWGEQYF. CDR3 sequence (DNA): TGTGCCAGCAGTTCACGCAACTCCTGGGGTGAGCAGTACTTC.

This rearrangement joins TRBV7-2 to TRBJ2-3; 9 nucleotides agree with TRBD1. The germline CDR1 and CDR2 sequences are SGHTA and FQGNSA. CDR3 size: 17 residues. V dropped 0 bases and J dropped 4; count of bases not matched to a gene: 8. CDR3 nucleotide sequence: TGTGCCAGCAGCTTAGCCGGACAGGGGTTCGAGGCAGATACGCAGTATTTT. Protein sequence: CASSLAGQGFEADTQYF.

CDR3 amino acids: CASTPSGGNQETQYF. DNA for the CDR3: TGCGCCAGTACCCCGTCAGGAGGAAACCAAGAGACCCAGTACTTC. This chain links TRBV5-1 with TRBJ2-5, with a possible D match to TRBD2 (5 bases). Germline-derived CDR1 and CDR2 are SGHRS and YFSETQ. The V gene lost 8 bases and the J gene lost 0 bases, with 17 bases spanning the gap. The CDR3 has 15 amino acids.

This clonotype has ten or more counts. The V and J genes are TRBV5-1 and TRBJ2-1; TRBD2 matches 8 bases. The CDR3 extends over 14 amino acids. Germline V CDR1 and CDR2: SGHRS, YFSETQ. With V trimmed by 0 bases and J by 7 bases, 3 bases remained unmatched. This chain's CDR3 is CASSLGSGINEQFF. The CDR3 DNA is TGCGCCAGCAGCTTGGGTAGCGGGATTAATGAGCAGTTCTTC.

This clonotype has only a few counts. The CDR3 loop reads CSAKDSRNYGYTF. CDR3 sequence (DNA): TGCAGTGCTAAAGACAGCCGTAACTATGGCTACACCTTC. The genes are TRBV20-1 and TRBJ1-2, with D maybe TRBD1 (5 bases). This CDR3 region has 13 residues. From germline, CDR1 is DFQATT and CDR2 SNEGSKA (reference sequence). Trimming removed 4 bases from V and 1 base from J, with 10 bases in between.

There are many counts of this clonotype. CDR3 nucleotides: TGCAGTGCGCTTGCACTTGCGAGCTCCCTATCCGAGCAGTACTTC. Its translation is CSALALASSLSEQYF. V gene TRBV20-1 combines with J gene TRBJ2-7; unclear D gene. Per the germline V gene, CDR1 is DFQATT and CDR2 is SNEGSKA (reference sequence). The length of the CDR3 is 15 residues. Trimming shortened V by 6 bases and J by 6 bases, and 24 bases separated the two germline ends.

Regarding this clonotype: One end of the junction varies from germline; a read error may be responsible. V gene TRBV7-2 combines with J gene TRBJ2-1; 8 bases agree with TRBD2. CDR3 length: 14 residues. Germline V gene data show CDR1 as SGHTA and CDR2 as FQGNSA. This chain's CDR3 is CASTLAGTYNEQFF. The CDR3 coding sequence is TGTGCCAGCACCTTAGCGGGGACTTACAATGAGCAGTTCTTC. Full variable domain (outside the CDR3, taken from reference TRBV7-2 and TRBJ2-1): GAGVSQSPSNKVTEKGKDVELRCDPISGHTALYWYRQSLGQGLEFLIYFQGNSAPDKSGLPSDRFSAERTGGSVSTLTIQRTQQEDSAVYLCASTLAGTYNEQFFGPGTRLTVL.

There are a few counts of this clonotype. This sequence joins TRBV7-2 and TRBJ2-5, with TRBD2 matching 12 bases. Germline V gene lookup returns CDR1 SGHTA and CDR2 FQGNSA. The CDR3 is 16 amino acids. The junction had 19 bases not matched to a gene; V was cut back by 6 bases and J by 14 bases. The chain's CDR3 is CASRLGLAGRAETPYF. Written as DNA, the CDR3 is TGTGCCAGCAGACTCGGACTAGCGGGAAGGGCAGAGACCCCCTACTTC.

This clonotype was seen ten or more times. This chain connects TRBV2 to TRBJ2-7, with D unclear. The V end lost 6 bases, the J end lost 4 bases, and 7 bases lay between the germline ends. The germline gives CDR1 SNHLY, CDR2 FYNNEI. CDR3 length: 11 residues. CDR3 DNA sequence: TGTGCCAGCAGGCTCGTATACGAGCAGTACTTC. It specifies CASRLVYEQYF.

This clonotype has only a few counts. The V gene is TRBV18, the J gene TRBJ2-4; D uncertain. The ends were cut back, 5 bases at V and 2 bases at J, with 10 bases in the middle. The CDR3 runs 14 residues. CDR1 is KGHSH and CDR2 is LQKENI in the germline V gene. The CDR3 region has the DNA TGTGCCAGCTCAGCCGACATCACCAAAAACATTCAGTACTTC. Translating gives CASSADITKNIQYF.

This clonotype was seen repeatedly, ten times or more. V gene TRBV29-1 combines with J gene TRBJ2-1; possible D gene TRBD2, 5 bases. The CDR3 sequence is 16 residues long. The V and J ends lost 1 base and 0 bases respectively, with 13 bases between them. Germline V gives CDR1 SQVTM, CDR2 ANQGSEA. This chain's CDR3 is CSVEGLRASSYNEQFF. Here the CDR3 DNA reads TGCAGCGTTGAAGGACTACGGGCGAGCTCCTACAATGAGCAGTTCTTC.

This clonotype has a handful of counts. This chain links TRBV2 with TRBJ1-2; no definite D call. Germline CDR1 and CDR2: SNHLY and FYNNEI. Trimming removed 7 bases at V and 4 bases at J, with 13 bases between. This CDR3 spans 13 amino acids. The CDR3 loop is CASTPAPSYGYTF. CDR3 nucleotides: TGTGCCAGCACCCCCGCTCCTAGCTATGGCTACACCTTC.

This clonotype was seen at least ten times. CDR3 protein: CASSARAAGAGELFF. The CDR3, as DNA: TGCGCCAGCAGCGCCCGGGCGGCAGGTGCCGGGGAGCTGTTTTTT. V is TRBV5-1 and J is TRBJ2-2; no clear D gene. This CDR3 contains 15 residues. Germline V gene data show CDR1 as SGHRS and CDR2 as YFSETQ. The V and J ends lost 4 bases and 6 bases respectively, with 16 bases between them.

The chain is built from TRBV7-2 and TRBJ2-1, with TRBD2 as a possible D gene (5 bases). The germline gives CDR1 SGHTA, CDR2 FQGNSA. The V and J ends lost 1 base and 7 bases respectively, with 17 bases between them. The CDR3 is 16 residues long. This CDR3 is CASSLDVLRALNEQFF. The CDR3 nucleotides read TGTGCCAGCAGCTTAGACGTCTTGAGGGCCCTAAATGAGCAGTTCTTC.

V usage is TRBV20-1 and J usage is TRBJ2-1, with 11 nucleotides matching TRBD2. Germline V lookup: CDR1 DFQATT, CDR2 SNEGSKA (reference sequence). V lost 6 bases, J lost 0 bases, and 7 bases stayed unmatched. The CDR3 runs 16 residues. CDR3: CSAEGTSGSSYNEQFF. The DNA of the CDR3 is TGCAGTGCAGAAGGGACTAGCGGCAGCTCCTACAATGAGCAGTTCTTC.

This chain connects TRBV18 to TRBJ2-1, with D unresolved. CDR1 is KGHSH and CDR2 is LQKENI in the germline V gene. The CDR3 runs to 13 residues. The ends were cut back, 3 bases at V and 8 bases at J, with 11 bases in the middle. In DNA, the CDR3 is TGTGCCAGCTCACCCGAGCGCGGAGATGAGCAGTTCTTC. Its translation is CASSPERGDEQFF. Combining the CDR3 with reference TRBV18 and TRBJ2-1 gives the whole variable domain NAGVMQNPRHLVRRRGQEARLRCSPMKGHSHVYWYRQLPEEGLKFMVYLQKENIIDESGMPKERFSAEFPKEGPSILRIQQVVRGDSAAYFCASSPERGDEQFFGPGTRLTVL.

The CDR3 reads CASSLVVFVGLPSYEQYF. Here the CDR3 DNA reads TGCGCCAGCAGCTTGGTCGTATTCGTGGGACTACCCTCCTACGAGCAGTACTTC. The chain has TRBV5-1 and TRBJ2-7; 7 bases fit TRBD2. The CDR3 runs 18 residues. The germline V gene has CDR1 SGHRS and CDR2 YFSETQ. The junction had 12 bases not matched to a gene; V was cut back by 0 bases and J by 0 bases.

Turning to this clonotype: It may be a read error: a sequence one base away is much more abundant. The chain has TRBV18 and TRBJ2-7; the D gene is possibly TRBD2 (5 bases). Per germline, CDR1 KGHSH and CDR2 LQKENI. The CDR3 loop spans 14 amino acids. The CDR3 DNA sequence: TGTGCCGGCTCACCACCGGGGAACTCCTACGAGCAGTACTTC. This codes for CAGSPPGNSYEQYF.

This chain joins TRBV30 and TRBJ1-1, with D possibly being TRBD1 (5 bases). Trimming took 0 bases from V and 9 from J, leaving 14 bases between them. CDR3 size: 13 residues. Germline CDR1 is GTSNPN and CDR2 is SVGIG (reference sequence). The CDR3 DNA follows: TGTGCCTGGAGTGTAGGGGTTTGGGAGCAAGCTTTCTTT. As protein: CAWSVGVWEQAFF.

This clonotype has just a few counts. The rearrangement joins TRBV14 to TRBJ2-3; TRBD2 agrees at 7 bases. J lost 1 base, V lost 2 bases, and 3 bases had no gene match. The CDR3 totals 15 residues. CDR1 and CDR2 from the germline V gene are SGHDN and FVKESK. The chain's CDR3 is CASSQRGSGTDTQYF. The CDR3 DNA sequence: TGTGCCAGCAGCCAACGCGGGAGCGGCACAGATACGCAGTATTTT.